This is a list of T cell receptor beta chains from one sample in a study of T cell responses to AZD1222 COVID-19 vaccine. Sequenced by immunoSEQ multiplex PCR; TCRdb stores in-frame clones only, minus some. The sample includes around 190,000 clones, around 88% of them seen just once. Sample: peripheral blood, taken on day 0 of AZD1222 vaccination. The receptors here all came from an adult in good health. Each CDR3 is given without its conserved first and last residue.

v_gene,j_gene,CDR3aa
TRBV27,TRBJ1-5,AIPGGRSNQPQH
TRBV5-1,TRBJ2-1,ASSLSPIGRGVYNEQF
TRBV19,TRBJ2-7,ASSEGYFYEQY
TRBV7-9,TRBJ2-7,ASSLAGGLRYEQY
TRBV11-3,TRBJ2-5,ASSLDSYQETQY
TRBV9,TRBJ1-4,ASSASGGFTTNEKLF
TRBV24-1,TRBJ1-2,ATSPANFVNYGYT
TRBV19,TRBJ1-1,ASSPRTGEAF
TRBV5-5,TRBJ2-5,ASEGQYQETQY
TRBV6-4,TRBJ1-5,ASSESHSHNQPQH
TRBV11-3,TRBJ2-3,ASSSRTSSTDTQY
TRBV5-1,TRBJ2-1,ASSPAVDRSQVDLKDKF
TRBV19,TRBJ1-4,ASSLRGQGLATNEKLF
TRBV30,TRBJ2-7,AWNPPGLLDHEQY
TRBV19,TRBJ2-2,ASSSGGSGNGELF
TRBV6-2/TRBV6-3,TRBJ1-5,ASSYSGFQPQH
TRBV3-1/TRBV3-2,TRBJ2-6,ASRLGLSSGANVLT
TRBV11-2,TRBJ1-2,ASSLVTSNYGYT
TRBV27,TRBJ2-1,ASSLPEGRNNEQF
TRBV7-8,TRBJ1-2,ASSPTVNYGYT
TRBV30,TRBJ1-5,AWSDQGLYQPQH
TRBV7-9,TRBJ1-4,ASSSLGQSLNEKLF
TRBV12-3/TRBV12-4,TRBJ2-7,ASRQQFSYEQY
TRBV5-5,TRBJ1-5,ASSLVTNSNQPQH
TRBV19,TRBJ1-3,ASQIKGNGNTIY
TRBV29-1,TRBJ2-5,SVERETQY
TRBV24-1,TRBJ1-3,ATGDEGSGNTIY
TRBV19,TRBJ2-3,ASSYLADTQY
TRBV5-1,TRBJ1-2,ASSPGQGEIGYT
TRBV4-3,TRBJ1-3,ASSQLTSTLSGNTIY
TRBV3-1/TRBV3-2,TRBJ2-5,ASSQGADRRQQTQY
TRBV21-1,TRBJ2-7,ASSRSGTSGRPTFLYEQY
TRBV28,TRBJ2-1,ASSPQNYNEQF
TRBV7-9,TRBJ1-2,ASSLAPDRGANYGYT
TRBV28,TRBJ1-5,ASSISTGTYSNQPQH
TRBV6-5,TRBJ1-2,ASKRETNYGYT
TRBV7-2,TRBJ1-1,ASSPQERLNTEAF
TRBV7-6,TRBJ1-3,ASSQGGISGNTIY
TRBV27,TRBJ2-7,ASSLSLGSGSYEQY
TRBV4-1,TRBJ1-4,ASSQDLGAGEKLF
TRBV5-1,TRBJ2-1,ASSPTRSSYNEQF
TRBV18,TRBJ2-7,ASSPAPDTGYEQY
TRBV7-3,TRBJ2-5,ASSLGGSNQETQY
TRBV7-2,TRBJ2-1,ASSLIGVNNEQF
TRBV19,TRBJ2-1,ASSIDQRGAYNEQF
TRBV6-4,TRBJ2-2,ASSEGLGATGELF